The 32 T cell receptor beta chains in this list originate from one sample, sequenced in a study of T cells in Graves' hyperthyroidism and ophthalmopathy. Researchers amplified the TCR beta CDR3 regions from RNA transcripts. HTBI primers were the set used in a first-round RT-PCR of the TCR CDR3. TCRdb re-called the multiplex PCR reads through MiXCR, storing one row per CDR3 protein. The repertoire includes 450,000 to 600,000 distinct CDR3 sequences, 11% to 15% of them detected once, and about 14% sits in the top ten. Sequencing was carried out using blood. Source of these receptors: a woman aged 40 to 50 with Graves' hyperthyroidism.

The V call is TRBV27, the J call TRBJ2-3; no reliable D call. Per germline, CDR1 MNHEY and CDR2 SMNVEV (reference sequence). V dropped 2 bases and J dropped 6 bases, with 12 bases sitting between them. This CDR3 has 14 residues. DNA of the CDR3: TGTGCCAGCAGTTTAGGGCACCCTGCGGATACGCAGTATTTT. Protein sequence: CASSLGHPADTQYF.

J is TRBJ1-6 and V is TRBV6-1; tentative D call: TRBD1 (5 bases). Trimming took 2 bases from V and 8 from J, leaving 16 bases between them. The CDR3 is made up of 16 amino acids. Germline V gene lookup returns CDR1 MNHNS and CDR2 SASEGT. The CDR3 bases are TGTGCCAGCAGTGAATATCCCCCTGGAGGGGATTCACCCCTCCACTTT. Protein sequence: CASSEYPPGGDSPLHF.

The chain carries TRBV19 and TRBJ2-1; the match to TRBD2 covers 8 bases. V trimming: 5 bases; J trimming: 0 bases; junction bases outside the gene matches: 6. Germline CDR1 and CDR2: LNHDA and SQIVND (reference sequence). The CDR3 loop spans 16 amino acids. CDR3 region: CASSLRTSFSYNEQFF. DNA for the CDR3: TGTGCCAGTAGTCTCCGGACTAGCTTCTCCTACAATGAGCAGTTCTTC.

This clonotype was detected many times. The chain recombines TRBV6-5 with TRBJ2-1, with TRBD2 identical over 12 bases. J gave up 8 bases and V 4 bases, and 12 bases lay outside the gene matches. The CDR3 totals 17 residues. Per germline, CDR1 MNHEY and CDR2 SVGAGI. CDR3 sequence: CASSFLTLAGGPHEQFF. The DNA of the CDR3 is TGTGCCAGCAGTTTCCTAACTCTAGCGGGAGGGCCTCATGAGCAGTTCTTC.

This clonotype has ten or more counts. The chain links TRBV2 to TRBJ1-4, with D perhaps TRBD1 (5 bases). Looked up from germline, CDR1 is SNHLY and CDR2 is FYNNEI. With 3 bases removed from V and 7 bases from J, the gap between germline ends came to 12 bases. This CDR3 region has 14 residues. The CDR3 sequence is CASSEDTLSEKLFF. The CDR3 coding sequence is TGTGCCAGCAGTGAGGACACCCTGAGTGAAAAACTGTTTTTT.

This chain uses TRBV7-2 with TRBJ1-2, with 7 bases matching TRBD1. The CDR3 extends over 15 amino acids. Germline assignment: CDR1 SGHTA and CDR2 FQGNSA. After removal of 5 bases from V and 3 bases from J, the junction contained 9 bases not matched to a gene. CDR3 DNA sequence: TGTGCCAGCAGCCAACAGGGGAGCTTCCACTATGGCTACACCTTC. This sequence encodes CASSQQGSFHYGYTF.

The V and J genes are TRBV19 and TRBJ2-2, with 8 bases fitting TRBD2. V shed 7 bases, J shed 6 bases, and the junction held 10 bases outside the gene matches. This CDR3 is 15 amino acids long. CDR1 is LNHDA and CDR2 is SQIVND in the germline V gene (reference sequence). CDR3 protein: CASTPAGGSAGELFF. DNA of the CDR3: TGTGCCAGTACCCCTGCGGGAGGTAGCGCCGGGGAGCTGTTTTTT.

This clonotype appeared a few times. This sequence joins TRBV5-1 and TRBJ2-1; 7 bases map to TRBD1. V was pared by 3 bases and J by 0 bases, with 18 bases of the junction left unmatched. The CDR3 is 20 residues long. Germline V gene data show CDR1 as SGHRS and CDR2 as YFSETQ. The DNA of the CDR3 is TGCGCCAGCAGCTCCACATATAAGACAGGGATCCGGGGCTCCTACAATGAGCAGTTCTTC. Its translation: CASSSTYKTGIRGSYNEQFF. The full variable domain, rest sourced from reference TRBV5-1 and TRBJ2-1, is KAGVTQTPRYLIKTRGQQVTLSCSPISGHRSVSWYQQTPGQGLQFLFEYFSETQRNKGNFPGRFSGRQFSNSRSEMNVSTLELGDSALYLCASSSTYKTGIRGSYNEQFFGPGTRLTVL.

This clonotype showed up many times. V is TRBV20-1 and J is TRBJ1-1; no reliable D call. This CDR3 contains 13 residues. Germline CDR1 DFQATT, CDR2 SNEGSKA (reference sequence). V was shortened by 2 bases and J by 0 bases, with 7 bases between the two germline ends. This CDR3 reads CSARWTVNTEAFF. The DNA for the CDR3 is TGCAGTGCTAGATGGACGGTGAACACTGAAGCTTTCTTT.

This clonotype was detected ten times or more. The V call is TRBV28, the J call TRBJ2-6; a weak D match, TRBD1 (6 bases). CDR1 and CDR2 (germline): MDHEN, SYDVKM. CDR3 length equals 17 residues. V dropped 7 bases and J dropped 0 bases, with 16 bases sitting between them. This chain's CDR3 is CASTRVGHNSGANVLTF. The CDR3 nucleotides are TGTGCCAGCACCCGGGTGGGACACAACTCTGGGGCCAACGTCCTGACTTTC.

This sequence joins TRBV18 and TRBJ1-3; unclear D gene. This CDR3 has 14 amino acids. The germline V gene encodes CDR1 KGHSH and CDR2 LQKENI. V dropped 6 bases and J dropped 1 base, with 10 bases sitting between them. CDR3 protein: CASSYTLSGNTIYF. Written as DNA, the CDR3 is TGTGCCAGCTCTTACACCCTTTCTGGAAACACCATATATTTT.

There are many counts of this clonotype. This chain uses TRBV28 with TRBJ2-3; possible D gene TRBD2, 6 bases. Germline V gives CDR1 MDHEN, CDR2 SYDVKM. The CDR3 totals 14 residues. Trimming left V 4 bases short and J 2 bases short, with 10 bases between. The DNA of the CDR3 is TGTGCCAGCAGTTCCCCTAGCGACACAGATACGCAGTATTTT. Protein sequence: CASSSPSDTDTQYF.

This clonotype was found a few times. V is TRBV30 and J is TRBJ1-3, with D perhaps matching TRBD1 (6 bases). The V and J ends lost 4 bases and 2 bases respectively, with 9 bases between them. Germline assignment: CDR1 GTSNPN and CDR2 SVGIG (reference sequence). There are 13 residues in the CDR3. The CDR3 DNA reads as TGTGCCTGGAAAGCAGGGGCTGGAAACACCATATATTTT. As protein: CAWKAGAGNTIYF.

The gene calls are TRBV7-8 and TRBJ2-7; 7 bases are shared with TRBD1. This CDR3 has 14 amino acids. The germline V gene has CDR1 SGHVS and CDR2 FQNEAQ. The V and J ends lost 5 bases and 7 bases, in that order; junction bases with no gene match: 11. Here the CDR3 reads CASSPEGQPLEQYF. In nucleotides, the CDR3 is TGTGCCAGCAGCCCCGAGGGACAGCCCCTTGAGCAGTACTTC.

This clonotype was detected many times. This rearrangement joins TRBV3-1 to TRBJ2-2; 9 bases match TRBD2. Germline V gives CDR1 LGHDT, CDR2 YNNKEL (reference sequence). The CDR3 length is 15 residues. V shed 1 base, J shed 6 bases, and the junction held 3 bases outside the gene matches. The DNA for the CDR3 is TGTGCCAGCAGCCAAGGAGCGGGAGGAGCCGGGGAGCTGTTTTTT. Encoded protein: CASSQGAGGAGELFF.

Many counts were recorded for this clonotype. The chain couples TRBV11-2 to TRBJ2-7; no clear D. Germline V gives CDR1 SGHAT, CDR2 FQNNGV. V was shortened by 3 bases and J by 9 bases, with 15 bases between the two germline ends. The CDR3 totals 13 residues. CDR3 sequence reads: CASSFTPDHGQYF. The CDR3 bases are TGTGCCAGCAGCTTTACCCCAGACCACGGGCAGTACTTC.

At least ten counts were recorded for this clonotype. The chain links TRBV5-1 to TRBJ2-3; D may be TRBD2 (6 bases). In germline, CDR1 is SGHRS, CDR2 YFSETQ. V was cut by 0 bases and J by 6 bases, with 14 bases left in between. The CDR3 extends over 15 amino acids. The CDR3 spells CASSLGAGSEDTQYF. DNA of the CDR3: TGCGCCAGCAGCTTGGGGGCGGGATCGGAGGATACGCAGTATTTT.

The chain links TRBV9 to TRBJ2-1, with 10 bases fitting TRBD2. The CDR3 covers 16 residues. Germline values: CDR1 SGDLS, CDR2 YYNGEE. After removal of 1 base from V and 0 bases from J, the junction contained 1 base not matched to a gene. The CDR3 DNA sequence: TGTGCCAGCAGCGTAATAGCGGGAGGCTCCTACAATGAGCAGTTCTTC. It yields the protein CASSVIAGGSYNEQFF.

This clonotype was seen at least ten times. This chain joins TRBV20-1 and TRBJ2-3; no firm D call. The CDR3 has 14 amino acids. Germline V gene sequence: CDR1 DFQATT, CDR2 SNEGSKA (reference sequence). V was cut by 3 bases and J by 6 bases, with 16 bases left in between. CDR3 sequence: CSARTPFDMDTQYF. The CDR3 DNA sequence: TGCAGTGCTAGGACTCCGTTCGATATGGATACGCAGTATTTT.

This clonotype was seen a few times. The J gene is TRBJ2-1, the V gene TRBV5-1, with D tentatively TRBD2 (5 bases). Germline-derived CDR1 and CDR2 are SGHRS and YFSETQ. Deletions cut 2 bases from V and 9 bases from J, with 12 bases between. CDR3 length equals 13 residues. As DNA, the CDR3 is TGCGCCAGCAGCTTACGGCTAGGGAGTGAGCAGTTCTTC. The encoded protein is CASSLRLGSEQFF.

Many counts were recorded for this clonotype. The CDR3 protein is CASSLESRSSYNEQFF. The CDR3 DNA sequence: TGCGCCAGCAGCTTGGAGAGCAGAAGCTCCTACAATGAGCAGTTCTTC. J is TRBJ2-1 and V is TRBV5-1; D not certain. CDR1 is SGHRS and CDR2 is YFSETQ in the germline V gene. Deletions cut 0 bases from V and 0 bases from J, with 10 bases between. The CDR3 runs 16 residues. Variable domain in full (rest from reference TRBV5-1 and TRBJ2-1): KAGVTQTPRYLIKTRGQQVTLSCSPISGHRSVSWYQQTPGQGLQFLFEYFSETQRNKGNFPGRFSGRQFSNSRSEMNVSTLELGDSALYLCASSLESRSSYNEQFFGPGTRLTVL.

The table lists this clonotype with a few counts. The rearrangement uses TRBV15 and TRBJ2-3; 10 bases are shared with TRBD2. The length of the CDR3 is 16 residues. CDR1 is LNHNV, CDR2 YYDKDF, per germline (reference sequence). Unmatched junction bases numbered 8, after V lost 6 bases and J lost 2 bases. The CDR3 sequence is CATRQREGPYTDTQYF. The CDR3 DNA reads as TGTGCCACCAGGCAGCGGGAGGGCCCCTACACAGATACGCAGTATTTT.

The table lists this clonotype with many counts. The chain couples TRBV2 to TRBJ1-5; 11 positions agree with TRBD1. V was pared by 4 bases and J by 7 bases, with 3 bases of the junction left unmatched. Germline CDR1 SNHLY, CDR2 FYNNEI. There are 14 residues in the CDR3. CDR3 region: CASSGTGGWQPQHF. For the CDR3, the DNA is TGTGCCAGCAGTGGGACAGGGGGCTGGCAGCCCCAGCATTTT.

At least ten counts were recorded for this clonotype. The chain employs TRBV27 and TRBJ1-6; D ambiguous. The CDR3 is 14 amino acids. The germline V gene encodes CDR1 MNHEY and CDR2 SMNVEV (reference sequence). The V and J ends lost 3 bases and 6 bases respectively, with 9 bases between them. CDR3 residues: CASSLGYVNSPLHF. CDR3 DNA: TGTGCCAGCAGTTTGGGTTATGTTAATTCACCCCTCCACTTT.

J is TRBJ1-3 and V is TRBV14; no clear D. V was trimmed by 1 base and J by 0 bases, leaving 22 bases between them. The CDR3 consists of 20 residues. The germline V gene has CDR1 SGHDN and CDR2 FVKESK. The CDR3 loop is CASSQVLQLRHSNSGNTIYF. The CDR3 DNA reads as TGTGCCAGCAGCCAAGTATTACAGCTTCGACATTCAAACTCTGGAAACACCATATATTTT.

The V call is TRBV15, the J call TRBJ2-4; 10 positions match TRBD1. The CDR3 spans 16 residues. CDR1 and CDR2 (germline): LNHNV, YYDKDF (reference sequence). V lost 3 bases and J lost 7; bases outside the gene matches: 9. In nucleotides, the CDR3 is TGTGCCACCAGCAGCCGAAACTGGACAGGGGGTAACATTCAGTACTTC. It translates to CATSSRNWTGGNIQYF.

This clonotype came up many times. The chain employs TRBV28 and TRBJ2-3; D is perhaps TRBD1 or TRBD2 (5 bases each). CDR1 and CDR2 from the germline V gene are MDHEN and SYDVKM. CDR3 size: 16 residues. V dropped 6 bases and J dropped 0 bases, with 16 bases sitting between them. CDR3 nucleotide sequence: TGTGCCAGCAGGGGGCAGGGAGAGGTGAGCACAGATACGCAGTATTTT. Translation gives CASRGQGEVSTDTQYF.

The chain has TRBV27 and TRBJ2-3, with TRBD2 matching 10 bases. The CDR3 extends over 15 amino acids. Germline values: CDR1 MNHEY, CDR2 SMNVEV (reference sequence). V shed 5 bases and J 4 bases; nucleotides not matched to a gene: 6. The CDR3 here is CASSPLAGASDTQYF. CDR3 sequence (DNA): TGTGCCAGCAGTCCGCTAGCGGGAGCCTCAGATACGCAGTATTTT.

This clonotype came up a few times. This may arise from a read error, as a much more abundant clone is one base away. CDR3 amino acids: CASSPRLAGSGEQYF. In nucleotides, the CDR3 is TGTGCCAGCAGCCCCAGACTAGCGGGCTCCGGCGAGCAGTACTTC. This chain connects TRBV28 to TRBJ2-7, with 10 nucleotides matching TRBD2. CDR1 and CDR2 from the germline V gene are MDHEN and SYDVKM. The CDR3 consists of 15 residues. J lost 6 bases, V lost 6 bases, and 11 bases had no gene match.

This sequence joins TRBV27 and TRBJ1-2; 12 bases fit TRBD1. Germline CDR1 is MNHEY and CDR2 is SMNVEV (reference sequence). This CDR3 is built from 14 residues. The ends lost 6 bases at V and 8 bases at J; junction bases unmatched: 7. CDR3 DNA: TGTGCCAGCAGAAATTCCGGGACAGGGGGCGGCTACACCTTC. Translated: CASRNSGTGGGYTF.

This clonotype has ten or more counts. The chain joins TRBV7-9 to TRBJ2-7; no clear D gene. Trimming took off 0 bases at V and 2 bases at J, with 11 bases between the two ends. Germline V gene lookup returns CDR1 SEHNR and CDR2 FQNEAQ (reference sequence). The CDR3 length is 15 residues. CDR3 loop: CASSLATKAPYEQYF. The DNA for the CDR3 is TGTGCCAGCAGCTTAGCGACAAAGGCACCCTACGAGCAGTACTTC.

This clonotype was seen only a few times. This rearrangement joins TRBV12-3 or TRBV12-4 to TRBJ1-6; D is unresolved. The CDR3 sequence is 15 residues long. V gave up 2 bases and J gave up 8 bases, with 13 bases separating them. The CDR3 protein is CASSLYGGLDSPLHF. The CDR3, as DNA: TGTGCCAGCAGTTTATATGGCGGGCTAGATTCACCCCTCCACTTT.